The 5 T cell receptor beta chains listed next were all sequenced from one sample in a study of CD8 T cells in ankylosing spondylitis. TCRdb analysed the 5' RACE reads with MiXCR anew, one entry per CDR3 protein. The sample records about 110,000 distinct CDR3 sequences, around 24% being singletons. Sequences were obtained from synovial fluid, either unsorted or a sorted T cell fraction (not recorded which). The source of these receptors is a male donor with ankylosing spondylitis.

This clonotype was counted a few times. This sequence joins TRBV9 and TRBJ2-3, with D perhaps assigned TRBD1 or TRBD2 (5 bases each). The CDR3 spans 15 residues. Trimming took 6 bases from V and 4 from J, leaving 18 bases between them. In germline, CDR1 is SGDLS, CDR2 YYNGEE. The CDR3 region is CASTLRIGGADTQYF. In DNA, the CDR3 is TGTGCCAGCACCCTCAGGATTGGGGGAGCAGATACGCAGTATTTT. The full variable domain, rest sourced from reference TRBV9 and TRBJ2-3, is DSGVTQTPKHLITATGQRVTLRCSPRSGDLSVYWYQQSLDQGLQFLIQYYNGEERAKGNILERFSAQQFPDLHSELNLSSLELGDSALYFCASTLRIGGADTQYFGPGTRLTVL.

The table lists this clonotype with many counts. CDR3 bases: TGTGCCAGCAGCCCCAGGGGCGACTATGGCTACACCTTC. Protein sequence: CASSPRGDYGYTF. V usage is TRBV9 and J usage is TRBJ1-2, with TRBD1 as a possible D gene (6 bases). Germline V CDR1 and CDR2: SGDLS, YYNGEE. Trimming took 4 bases from V and 3 from J, leaving 10 bases between them. There are 13 residues in the CDR3.

The chain recombines TRBV4-2 with TRBJ2-1, with D possibly TRBD1 on 6 matching bases. V gave up 1 base and J gave up 0 bases, with 10 bases separating them. The V gene's germline CDR1 is LGHNA and CDR2 YNFKEQ. This CDR3 has 16 amino acids. CDR3 sequence: CASSQVRGSSYNEQFF. For the CDR3, the DNA is TGTGCCAGCAGCCAAGTGAGGGGGAGCTCCTACAATGAGCAGTTCTTC.

This chain connects TRBV7-9 to TRBJ2-5; D is perhaps TRBD1 (5 bases). Germline CDR1 SEHNR, CDR2 FQNEAQ (reference sequence). CDR3 length equals 15 residues. The ends were cut back, 1 base at V and 2 bases at J, with 11 bases in the middle. The CDR3, as DNA: TGTGCCAGCAGCTTAGACCGGACAAATCAAGAGACCCAGTACTTC. Residues: CASSLDRTNQETQYF.

This clonotype was counted between two and nine times. This rearrangement joins TRBV5-6 to TRBJ2-1; no clear D. Germline assignment: CDR1 SGHDT and CDR2 YYEEEE. The CDR3 loop spans 13 amino acids. Trimming left V 4 bases short and J 2 bases short, with 7 bases between. The CDR3 bases are TGTGCCAGCAGCCGCCGGACCTACAATGAGCAGTTCTTC. Translation gives CASSRRTYNEQFF.